This entry lists 19 T cell receptor beta chains sequenced from one sample in a study of STAT5B mutations in CD4+ large granular lymphocyte leukemia (dated 2022 in TCRdb). The library was made by the immunoSEQ multiplex PCR assay. In its TCRdb copy, this immuneACCESS table keeps in-frame sequences only and misses some clones. Where compared with another copy, unresolved V genes explain less than half of these, and the others have no known cause. This sample comprises about 33,000 clones, around 70% of them detected only once. The ten largest clones capture 0.29% of the sample. Sequenced sample: CD4+ T cells from blood buffy coats. These receptors were obtained from a human donor in good health.

This clone turned up a few times. J is TRBJ1-1 and V is TRBV7-2; D is ambiguous. CDR1 and CDR2 from the germline V gene are SGHTA and FQGNSA. The CDR3 is 14 amino acids. V shed 4 bases and J shed 1 base, with 10 bases lying between them. The CDR3 DNA sequence: TGTGCCAGCAGCTCTGTAGCGGAGAACACTGAAGCTTTCTTT. Protein product: CASSSVAENTEAFF. Combining the CDR3 with reference TRBV7-2 and TRBJ1-1 gives the whole variable domain GAGVSQSPSNKVTEKGKDVELRCDPISGHTALYWYRQSLGQGLEFLIYFQGNSAPDKSGLPSDRFSAERTGGSVSTLTIQRTQQEDSAVYLCASSSVAENTEAFFGQGTRLTVV.

The CDR3 DNA sequence: TGCGGCGCCGAACAGGGGCGGAGAACTGAAGCTTTCTTT. Protein: CGAEQGRRTEAFF. This chain joins TRBV29-1 and TRBJ1-1; 7 positions agree with TRBD1. Per germline, CDR1 SQVTM and CDR2 ANQGSEA. This CDR3 has 13 amino acids.

The rearrangement uses TRBV30 and TRBJ1-5, with 7 nucleotides matching TRBD1. The CDR3 runs 15 residues. CDR1 is GTSNPN, CDR2 SVGIG, per germline (reference sequence). Trimming cost V 2 bases and J 4 bases; bases outside gene matches: 8. The CDR3 coding sequence is TGTGCCTGGAGTCCTTTTTACAGGGGTAATCAGCCCCAGCATTTT. This translates into CAWSPFYRGNQPQHF.

The J gene is TRBJ1-2, the V gene TRBV28; possible D gene TRBD1, 5 bases. V was pared by 5 bases and J by 5 bases, with 12 bases between. Germline loops: CDR1 MDHEN, CDR2 SYDVKM. This CDR3 spans 13 amino acids. CDR3: CASSADSSYGYTF. The CDR3 DNA is TGTGCCAGCAGTGCAGACAGTTCATATGGCTACACCTTC.

The rearrangement joins TRBV5-1 to TRBJ2-7, with 10 bases that match TRBD1. This CDR3 comprises 15 residues. Germline CDR1 reads SGHRS; CDR2 reads YFSETQ. V lost 4 bases, J lost 0 bases, and 4 bases stayed unmatched. The CDR3 spells CASSDDRGLSYEQYF. CDR3 sequence (DNA): TGCGCCAGCAGCGACGACAGGGGGCTCTCCTACGAGCAGTACTTC.

This sequence joins TRBV19 and TRBJ1-1; TRBD1 might be the D (5 bases). The CDR3 spans 14 residues. CDR1 LNHDA and CDR2 SQIVND come from the germline V gene (reference sequence). V lost 3 bases and J lost 5, with 13 bases in between. In nucleotides, the CDR3 is TGTGCCAGTAGTATTGTGGTTCCAGGGACTGAAGCTTTCTTT. It encodes CASSIVVPGTEAFF.

V and J are TRBV27 and TRBJ2-2; D uncertain. In germline, CDR1 is MNHEY, CDR2 SMNVEV (reference sequence). The CDR3 has 15 residues. V lost 0 bases to trimming and J lost 2 bases, with 7 bases between them. The CDR3 loop reads CASSLSVGNTGELFF. The CDR3 nucleotides are TGTGCCAGCAGTTTATCGGTCGGTAACACCGGGGAGCTGTTTTTT.

This clone was seen a single time. The CDR3 loop reads CSVEGYSDTQYF. The CDR3 DNA is TGCAGCGTTGAAGGGTACTCAGATACGCAGTATTTT. This chain links TRBV29-1 with TRBJ2-3; no clear D gene. The length of the CDR3 is 12 residues. CDR1 is SQVTM, CDR2 ANQGSEA, per germline. V lost 1 base and J 4 bases, leaving 6 bases between the germline ends.

The chain couples TRBV6-5 to TRBJ2-1; 7 nucleotides match TRBD1. Germline V gene sequence: CDR1 MNHEY, CDR2 SVGAGI. The CDR3 has 15 residues. The V gene end was trimmed by 6 bases and the J gene end by 4 bases; junction bases not matched to a gene: 9. The chain's CDR3 is CASRRTGDAYNEQFF. CDR3 coding DNA: TGTGCCAGCAGAAGAACAGGGGATGCGTACAATGAGCAGTTCTTC.

This clone has just one count. This chain joins TRBV5-4 and TRBJ1-2, with a weak D call TRBD1 (6 bases). CDR1 and CDR2 from the germline V gene are SGHNT and YYREEE (reference sequence). V was shortened by 3 bases and J by 4 bases, with 13 bases between the two germline ends. The CDR3 extends over 14 amino acids. The CDR3: CASSSGQSLYGYTF. DNA for the CDR3: TGTGCCAGCAGCTCCGGACAGTCCCTCTATGGCTACACCTTC.

The V call is TRBV7-6, the J call TRBJ2-7, with D possibly matching TRBD2 (5 bases). This CDR3 comprises 15 residues. CDR1 is SGHVS, CDR2 FNYEAQ, per germline. V was pared by 1 base and J by 4 bases, with 14 bases between. As DNA, the CDR3 is TGTGCCAGCAGCTTAGTAGTCGGGGTCGGGTACGAGCAGTACTTC. Its translation: CASSLVVGVGYEQYF.

This CDR3 reads CASSTDSSYEQYF. In nucleotides, the CDR3 is TGTGCCAGTAGTACCGACAGCTCCTACGAGCAGTACTTC. The V and J genes are TRBV19 and TRBJ2-7; tentatively, D is TRBD1 (5 bases). CDR1 LNHDA and CDR2 SQIVND come from the germline V gene (reference sequence). The CDR3 extends over 13 amino acids. Trimming took off 4 bases at V and 0 bases at J, with 7 bases between the two ends.

The V call is TRBV18, the J call TRBJ2-5; D not resolved. Trimming cost V 8 bases and J 0 bases, with 10 bases left between them. Germline-derived CDR1 and CDR2 are KGHSH and LQKENI. The CDR3 is 13 amino acids. CDR3 DNA: TGTGCCAGCACAAACACATACCAAGAGACCCAGTACTTC. Residues: CASTNTYQETQYF.

The gene calls are TRBV7-3 and TRBJ1-1, with D hard to call. CDR1 SGHTA and CDR2 FQGTGA come from the germline V gene. V was cut by 2 bases and J by 2 bases, with 6 bases left in between. CDR3 length: 13 amino acids. The CDR3 region has the DNA TGTGCCAGCAGCTTATCTATCAACACTGAAGCTTTCTTT. This translates into CASSLSINTEAFF.

The CDR3 spells CASSLRGTNTEAFF. In DNA form, the CDR3 reads TGTGCCAGCAGCTTACGGGGGACGAACACTGAAGCTTTCTTT. The J gene is TRBJ1-1, the V gene TRBV7-6; maybe TRBD1 (5 bases). The germline V gene encodes CDR1 SGHVS and CDR2 FNYEAQ. The CDR3 totals 14 residues. Trimming left V 2 bases short and J 1 base short, with 8 bases between.

Concerning this clone: Other DNA sequences within the sample encode an identical CDR3. This chain joins TRBV5-1 and TRBJ1-5; the D is unclear. From germline, CDR1 is SGHRS and CDR2 YFSETQ. The CDR3 totals 13 residues. The V and J ends lost 0 bases and 3 bases respectively, with 4 bases between them. CDR3 residues: CASSLDSNQPQHF. The DNA for the CDR3 is TGCGCCAGCAGCTTGGATTCCAATCAGCCCCAGCATTTT.

The V call is TRBV5-4, the J call TRBJ2-5; 9 nucleotides match TRBD1. V shed 5 bases and J 3 bases; nucleotides not matched to a gene: 5. There are 14 residues in the CDR3. CDR1 SGHNT and CDR2 YYREEE come from the germline V gene (reference sequence). The CDR3 nucleotides read TGTGCCAGCAGTGTGTGGGACAGGGAAGAGACCCAGTACTTC. Translating it yields CASSVWDREETQYF. Supplemented by reference TRBV5-4 and TRBJ2-5, the full variable domain reads ETGVTQSPTHLIKTRGQQVTLRCSSQSGHNTVSWYQQALGQGPQFIFQYYREEENGRGNFPPRFSGLQFPNYSSELNVNALELDDSALYLCASSVWDREETQYFGPGTRLLVL.

CDR3 amino acids: CASSQGLAVANEQFF. CDR3 in DNA: TGCGCCAGCAGCCAAGGGCTAGCGGTTGCCAATGAGCAGTTCTTC. This rearrangement joins TRBV4-1 to TRBJ2-1, with TRBD2 identical over 7 bases. The germline CDR1 and CDR2 sequences are MGHRA and YSYEKL. This CDR3 comprises 15 residues. V was clipped by 1 base and J by 6 bases; unmatched bases: 6.

This sequence joins TRBV7-8 and TRBJ2-1, with TRBD2 identical over 8 bases. The CDR3 consists of 17 residues. The germline V gene encodes CDR1 SGHVS and CDR2 FQNEAQ. V lost 2 bases to trimming and J lost 5 bases; unmatched junction nucleotides: 11. Here the CDR3 reads CASSLQLADWGNNEQFF. CDR3 bases: TGTGCCAGCAGCTTACAACTAGCGGACTGGGGCAACAATGAGCAGTTCTTC.